A single T cell receptor (beta chain) is shown here with its context. RNA totalling roughly 0.45 to 1 ug underwent reverse transcription with random hexamers. TCRdb fed the immunoSEQ multiplex PCR reads into MiXCR, producing one record per CDR3 protein. The sample includes around 160,000 distinct CDR3 sequences, around 95% of them seen just once. This record belongs to a study of CD8 T cells in Susac syndrome. This CDR3 contains 14 residues. Trimming took off 0 bases at V and 5 bases at J, with 11 bases between the two ends. CDR1 and CDR2 from the germline V gene are SGHTA and FQGNSA. The clonotype originates from a human donor in good health. What was sequenced was CD4+ T cells from PBMCs. This sequence joins TRBV7-2 and TRBJ2-7; the D gene is possibly TRBD1 (5 bases). The CDR3 bases are TGTGCCAGCAGCTTAGCGGACACCACCCACGAGCAGTACTTC. As protein: CASSLADTTHEQYF.